The T cell receptor (beta chain) under discussion was sequenced for a study of blood T cell repertoires in COVID-19. For the study at large: The samples span acute and convalescent COVID-19 from the United States, Italy and Spain.

Per the study methods: The assay estimated nucleated cells by amplifying reference gene primers. Libraries were prepared by immunoSEQ multiplex PCR; TCRdb keeps only in-frame clonotypes and omits some of them. V and J calls and clone size come straight from that table; D and trimming were deduced from the DNA. The data hold roughly 150,000 clones, with 88% observed a single time. V lost 7 bases and J lost 1; bases outside the gene matches: 7. Germline V lookup: CDR1 SGHDT, CDR2 YYEEEE. The CDR3 runs 14 residues. The clonotype comes from a man aged 50 to 59 who had recovered from COVID-19. The source material was peripheral blood. V is TRBV5-6 and J is TRBJ2-5; 7 bases map to TRBD1. CDR3 nucleotides: TGTGCCAGCCACAGGGACAGCGGCCAAGAGACCCAGTACTTC. Translated, it gives CASHRDSGQETQYF.